The sequence of this T cell receptor beta chain was determined in a study of blood T cells in healthy people across ages. Findings and caveats of the study: As naive T cell percentage varied, TCR beta diversity correlated strongly with it.

To note about this clonotype: Its antigen is unidentified.

Next came a second PCR, run for about 7 to 12 cycles, which used a sample-barcoded 5' primer along with a J-beta primer mix. MiXCR was run by TCRdb on the 5' RACE reads, yielding one entry per CDR3 protein. Of some 800,000 distinct CDR3 sequences in the sample, approximately 44% were seen once. The sequenced material came from blood. This sequence was found in a man between 60 and 75 years old in good health.

The CDR3 spells CASSDPVSNNFNEQFF. The CDR3 DNA sequence: TGTGCCAGCAGTGACCCGGTATCAAACAATTTTAATGAGCAGTTCTTC. This sequence joins TRBV12-3 or TRBV12-4 and TRBJ2-1; D is unclear. Deletions cut 5 bases from V and 7 bases from J, with 21 bases between. The CDR3 spans 16 residues.